This TCR beta chain was recorded in a study of blood T cell repertoires in COVID-19 (dated by TCRdb to about 2020). For the study in its entirety: Samples covering the acute and convalescent phases of COVID-19 were provided by collaborators in the United States, Italy and Spain. The prospective study material was composed of cDNA or gDNA derived from T cells, B-cell-depleted T cells, or PBMCs. The dataset comprised deeply sampled blood TCRbeta repertoires from subjects exposed to, actively infected with, or recovered from COVID-19. The repertoires were released in a freely available public database intended as a resource for research on the immune response to SARS-CoV-2. The samples were drawn from two sources: the first 160 participants of the ongoing ImmuneRACE study, and over 950 subjects contributed by 6 global collaborators. Sample metadata almost always included a de-identified subject ID, COVID-19 status, age in years and sex. HLA class I and class II types, where available, came from metadata supplied by the sample provider rather than from assay-based typing.

Details on this clone: Its recognized antigen is unknown. Base qualities are not recorded, but no much larger clone differs from it by a single base.

At one collaborating source in Seattle, patients were enrolled during active infection and were followed longitudinally through the course of disease. The collaborating institutions used their own protocols to collect whole blood in K2EDTA tubes. For TCRbeta analysis, collaborator samples were shipped as frozen whole blood, as isolated PBMCs, or as DNA extracted from either sample type. Overall study outcomes, separate from this receptor: The quantity of clinical and demographic metadata differed by source and by participant and was supplied without curation.

TCRbeta CDR3 regions were amplified from genomic DNA using the immunoSEQ Assay, a bias-controlled multiplex PCR. The authors' pipeline ran thus. The number of nucleated cells in each sample was estimated from the amplification of reference gene primers within the assay. To quantify the absolute abundance of each unique TCRbeta CDR3 rearrangement, sequence reads were collapsed and filtered. Productive Simpson clonality was computed per sample as the square root of Simpson's diversity index over productive rearrangements. In TCRdb, the immuneACCESS table is reduced to in-frame sequences with V and J assigned. These tables do not hold every clone; where another copy was compared, an unresolved V gene accounts for under half, and the others remain unexplained. That table supplies the V and J calls and clone size; D and trimming were determined from the DNA. The sample has around 260,000 clones on record, 80% to 85% of them singletons. The biggest ten clones account for 15% to 19% of the sample.

The germline V gene specifies SGHTA as CDR1 and FQGTGA as CDR2. For this chain, trimming is 2 bases at the V end and 5 bases at the J end, and the number of junction bases without a gene match is 10. The CDR3 runs 18 amino acids, cysteine and phenylalanine included. The retained sequence is limited to the CDR3, 54 bases, with the frame set at the first base. This sequence originates from an older person with COVID-19, enrolled during active disease. Sequencing was carried out using peripheral blood. This sequence uses TRBV7-3 and TRBJ2-1; the central 12 bases match TRBD2. The sequenced DNA: TGTGCCAGCAGCTTATCGGTCCCTAGCGGGGGGGACAACAATGAGCAGTTCTTC. Its protein is CASSLSVPSGGDNNEQFF. The reference TRBV7-3 and TRBJ2-1 proteins fill in what lies around the CDR3, so the full variable domain reads GAGVSQTPSNKVTEKGKYVELRCDPISGHTALYWYRQSLGQGPEFLIYFQGTGAADDSGLPNDRFFAVRPEGSVSTLKIQRTERGDSAVYLCASSLSVPSGGDNNEQFFGPGTRLTVL.